This record concerns one TCR beta chain sequence. This clonotype was picked up a small number of times. Its antigen is currently not known. Base qualities are not provided; no much larger clone lies one nucleotide away. The sample comes from a study of vaccination and CD4 T cells after COVID-19 (dated by TCRdb to 2021 to 2024). With regard to the full study: SARS-CoV-2 positivity had been established in the convalescent patients by nasal swab PCR, and mild disease was recorded in several of these patients and severe disease in one. In the convalescent cohort there were six males and four females, among whom were two Hispanic individuals, seven Caucasians, two Asians and one multiracial person. Each participant got two doses of either the Pfizer-BioNTech BNT162b2 vaccine (n=8) or the Moderna mRNA-1273 vaccine (n=2). Post-COVID blood samples were collected from convalescent patients a median of roughly 100 days after diagnosis, with a range of about 30 to 180 days. Post-vaccine blood samples were taken a median of approximately 76 days after the second vaccine dose, with a range of 14 to 241 days. The cultures were stimulated with overlapping spike peptide pools from SARS-CoV-2 and from the common cold coronaviruses HCoV-NL63, HCoV-OC43 and HCoV-229E. In control cultures, a CEFX viral epitope pool was used as positive control, an HIV-1 Nef peptide pool was used as negative control, or no peptide was added. In around nine COVID-19 convalescent patients and several infection-naive healthy vaccine recipients, the spike-specific CD4+ TCR repertoire before mRNA vaccination was compared with the repertoire after mRNA vaccination.

Broad study findings and their caveats: Nearly all vaccine-specific clones in convalescent patients (304 of 307) were mono-reactive for SARS-CoV-2 spike rather than cross-reactive with common cold coronaviruses. Only a relatively small number of convalescent patients were included in the study, and early timepoints following natural infection were not analyzed. The median number of SARS-CoV-2-reactive clonotypes rose from fewer than 25 after infection to 35 to 45 after vaccination, but the change was not significant. Among the post-vaccine SARS-CoV-2-reactive clones in convalescent patients, a median approximately 90% showed up only after vaccination, which suggests vaccine-specific priming.

Library creation used PCR. DNA from cultured CD4+ T cells was subjected to TCR sequencing with the Oncomine TCR Beta short-read assay at the Johns Hopkins FTIC core. The QIAamp micro DNA kit was used to extract genomic DNA from the cultured CD4+ T cells. Oncomine TCR Beta libraries made from cultured CD4+ T cells were pooled using unique dual indexes and sequenced on an Illumina iSeq 100. In the paper's pipeline: Non-productive sequences were removed, and CDR3s that did not start with C, did not end with F or W, or were shorter than 7 amino acids were discarded. Antigen-specific clonotypes were identified with the MANAFEST web application by comparing peptide-stimulated wells with reference and other culture wells. For a clone to be called positive, the clone needed an FDR below 0.05, an odds ratio above 5, and a productive frequency above 0.1% in at least two of three replicate wells. Cross-reactive clonotypes were defined as significantly expanded in both SARS-CoV-2 spike wells and at least one common cold coronavirus spike condition. CDR3 homology was assessed with Levenshtein distances (stringdist) and unrooted phylogenetic trees (ape) in R version 3.6.1. TCRdb reworked the public reads: Q25 trimming with fastp, MiXCR clone assembly, productive beta chains retained. Every distinct CDR3 protein forms one entry, paired with its most common genes and DNA. These V and J calls originate from TCRdb's pipeline instead of the authors' own analysis. The sample records about 14,000 distinct CDR3 sequences, around 30% of which are singletons. In total, the top ten clones hold approximately 15% of the sample.

The CDR3 runs 14 residues from the cysteine to the phenylalanine. Just CDR3 DNA is preserved here, 42 bases in frame from base 1. CDR1 LNHDA and CDR2 SQIVND were looked up in the germline V gene (reference sequence). At the junction V is shortened by 6 bases and J by 0 bases, with 8 bases in between. The sample's treatment or condition, from its label and the paper: roughly ten-day PBMC culture with coronavirus spike peptide pools or control peptides (ViraFEST assay). The ViraFEST assay was used in the study, in which antigen-specific T cells were expanded with peptide pools and expanded clonotypes were subsequently identified by TCR sequencing. Positive SARS-CoV-2 PCR tests in the convalescent patients dated from March to December 2020, before Alpha, Beta and Delta variants emerged in the United States. PBMCs were cultured at 1.5 million to 2.5 million per well in IMDM supplemented with 5% human AB serum and about 10 IU/ml IL-2, with approximately 9.2 ug/ml peptide pools added. Half of the culture medium was replaced with fresh IL-2-containing medium on days 3 and 7. CD4+ T cells were isolated after roughly 10 days of culture through negative selection using the EasySep CD4+ T cell isolation kit. PBMCs were separated from whole blood using Ficoll-Paque Plus gradient centrifugation and then either used fresh or cryopreserved at -140C. Each culture condition was generally run in triplicate wells.

This clonotype was sampled from a human donor with COVID-19. The sequence joins TRBV19 to TRBJ2-2; perhaps TRBD1 is the D gene, with 5 bases matching. The sample consisted of cultured CD4+ T cells from blood. The CDR3 sequence is CASRRQSNTGELFF. The DNA is as follows: TGTGCCAGTAGACGACAGTCGAACACCGGGGAGCTGTTTTTT.